This T cell receptor beta chain was observed in a study of beta chain features in type 1 diabetes. On the study more broadly: Patients and healthy donors were similar in age, gender and cell yields. General study findings and limits: All four CD4+ subsets from Type 1 diabetes patients carried moderately but significantly shorter TCRB CDR3s.

This CDR3 has 14 amino acids. V gave up 6 bases and J gave up 5 bases, with 14 bases separating them. Germline CDR1 and CDR2: MNHEY and SVGAGI. This clone was seen more than once but under ten times. Antigen specificity is unknown. The whole isolated RNA underwent reverse transcription, so sequencing captured expressed TCRB transcripts. Sequencing used immunoSEQ multiplex PCR; TCRdb keeps in-frame clones, though not all of them. The sample holds 150,000 to 170,000 clones; 10% to 13% are singletons and the top ten take more than 0.4%. The sample comprised central memory CD4+ T cells from blood. This receptor was obtained from a young man with type 1 diabetes. The genes are TRBV6-5 and TRBJ2-1; a weak D match, TRBD2 (5 bases). The CDR3 loop is CASSHGKTHNEQFF. In DNA, the CDR3 is TGTGCCAGCAGCCACGGGAAAACACACAATGAGCAGTTCTTC.